The clone carrying this T cell receptor (beta chain) was observed a handful of times. The antigen remains unidentified. TCRdb redid the calling of the reads with MiXCR, one entry per CDR3 protein. The table has 830,000 or so distinct CDR3 sequences, around a third seen once. The sample is drawn from a study of T cell repertoires in cytomegalovirus infection. Overall study context: Based on public TCR beta signatures, there were indications of CMV infection and of a matching HLA type.

Regarding the study as a whole: HLA-C-restricted CMV clonotypes gave the most frequent clonotype in two of eight donors.

The receptor comes from a human donor in good health (CMV status not recorded). Some clones in this sample may be carry-over from other donors' samples. The specimen was cultured CD8+ T cells from PBMCs, collected from culture after CMV antigen stimulation.

This chain's CDR3 is CASSPRGGIGNEKLFF. The CDR3 DNA sequence: TGTGCCAGCAGCCCCAGGGGGGGAATCGGTAATGAAAAACTGTTTTTT. The genes are TRBV7-6 and TRBJ1-4, with 7 bases lining up with TRBD1. This CDR3 is 16 amino acids long. V dropped 5 bases and J dropped 4; count of bases not matched to a gene: 10. CDR1 SGHVS and CDR2 FNYEAQ come from the germline V gene.